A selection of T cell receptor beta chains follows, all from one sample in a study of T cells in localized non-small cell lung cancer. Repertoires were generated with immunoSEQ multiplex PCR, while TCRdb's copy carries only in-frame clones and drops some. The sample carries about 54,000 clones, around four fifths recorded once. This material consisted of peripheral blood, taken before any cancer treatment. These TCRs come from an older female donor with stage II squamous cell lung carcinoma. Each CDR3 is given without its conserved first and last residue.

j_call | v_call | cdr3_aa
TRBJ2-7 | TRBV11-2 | ASSLVDAGASYEQY
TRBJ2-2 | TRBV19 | ASSIGFFSSGGNTGELF
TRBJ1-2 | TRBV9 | ASSVGDRGASYGYT
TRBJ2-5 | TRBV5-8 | ASSPTASSGTVQETQY
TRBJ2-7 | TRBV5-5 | ASSYRQDYEQY
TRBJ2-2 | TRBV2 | ASRGGPGLAAWGGELF
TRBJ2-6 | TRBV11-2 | ASSYSSGANVLT
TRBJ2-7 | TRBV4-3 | ASSQGRAYEQY
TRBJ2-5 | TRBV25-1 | ASRPGQGKETQY
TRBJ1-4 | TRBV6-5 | ASSYASRVNEKLF
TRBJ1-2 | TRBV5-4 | ASTSGTGGSNGYT
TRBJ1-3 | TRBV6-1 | ASSEISGSEAGNTIY
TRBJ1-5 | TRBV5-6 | ASSLGQGSLGNQPQH
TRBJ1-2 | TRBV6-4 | ASRDLRGYT
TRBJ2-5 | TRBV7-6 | ASSLRRQETQY
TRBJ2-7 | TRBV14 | ASSPTYYEQY
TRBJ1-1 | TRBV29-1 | SVKSGATEAF
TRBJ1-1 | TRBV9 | ASSVSGTTNTEAF
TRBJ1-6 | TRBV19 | ASSSGTGNSPLH
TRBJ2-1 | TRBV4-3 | ASSQGAGGIDEQF
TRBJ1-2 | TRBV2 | ASHLGQGYGYT
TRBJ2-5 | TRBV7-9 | ASSPWGWETQY
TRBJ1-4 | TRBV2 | ASKRQGSGEKLF
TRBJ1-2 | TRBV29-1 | SVIPGTGPLKGYT
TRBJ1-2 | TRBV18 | ASSPGQGGYT
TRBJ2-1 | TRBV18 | ASSPGSSGGARVYNEQF
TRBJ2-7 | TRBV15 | ATSRVPGTGVYEQY
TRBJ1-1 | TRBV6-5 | ASRANTEAF
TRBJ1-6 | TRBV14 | ASSLGGNNSPLH
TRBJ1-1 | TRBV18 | ASSPRATLMNTEAF
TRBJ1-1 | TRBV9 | ASSVGWGPNTEAF
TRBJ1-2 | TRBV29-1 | SVGTNNYGYT
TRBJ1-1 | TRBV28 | ASSLPNTEAF
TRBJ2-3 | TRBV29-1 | SAAREPDTQY
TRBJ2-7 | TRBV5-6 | ASSLIRGYEQY
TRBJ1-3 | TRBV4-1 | ASSHDQGRRGNTIY
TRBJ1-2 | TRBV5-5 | ASSLGGGGYT